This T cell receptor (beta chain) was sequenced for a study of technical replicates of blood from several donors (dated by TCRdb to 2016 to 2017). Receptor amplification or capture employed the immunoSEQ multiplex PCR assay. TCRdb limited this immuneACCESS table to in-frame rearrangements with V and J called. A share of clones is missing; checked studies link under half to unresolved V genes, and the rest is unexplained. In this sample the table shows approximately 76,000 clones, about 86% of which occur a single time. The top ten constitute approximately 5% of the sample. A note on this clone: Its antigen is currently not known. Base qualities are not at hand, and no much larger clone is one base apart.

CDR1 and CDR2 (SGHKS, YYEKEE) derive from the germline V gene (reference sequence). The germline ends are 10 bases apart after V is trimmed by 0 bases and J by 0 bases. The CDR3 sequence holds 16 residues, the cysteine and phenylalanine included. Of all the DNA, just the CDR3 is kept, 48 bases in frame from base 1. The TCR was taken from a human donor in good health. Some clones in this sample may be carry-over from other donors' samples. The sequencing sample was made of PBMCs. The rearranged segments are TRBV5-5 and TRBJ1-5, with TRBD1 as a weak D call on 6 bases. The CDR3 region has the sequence CASSLVAGASNQPQHF. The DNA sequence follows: TGTGCCAGCAGCTTGGTGGCAGGGGCTAGCAATCAGCCCCAGCATTTT.